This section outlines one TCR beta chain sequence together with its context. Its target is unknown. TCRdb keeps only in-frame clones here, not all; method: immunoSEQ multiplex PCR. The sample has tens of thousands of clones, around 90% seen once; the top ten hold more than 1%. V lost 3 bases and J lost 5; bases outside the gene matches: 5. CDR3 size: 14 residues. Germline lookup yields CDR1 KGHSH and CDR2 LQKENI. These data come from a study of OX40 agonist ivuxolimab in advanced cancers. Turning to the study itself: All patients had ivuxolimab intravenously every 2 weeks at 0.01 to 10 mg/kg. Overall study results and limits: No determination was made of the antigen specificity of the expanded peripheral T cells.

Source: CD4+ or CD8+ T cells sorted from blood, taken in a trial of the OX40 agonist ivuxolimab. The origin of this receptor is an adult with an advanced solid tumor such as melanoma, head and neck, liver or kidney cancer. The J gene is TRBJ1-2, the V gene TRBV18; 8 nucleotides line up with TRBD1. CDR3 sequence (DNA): TGTGCCAGCTCACCGAATGGACAGGGTTATGGCTACACCTTC. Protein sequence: CASSPNGQGYGYTF.